This T cell receptor (beta chain) was identified in a study of T-cell reconstitution after alpha-beta-depleted transplantation in children. For TCRbeta, the library was prepared with unique molecular identifiers. TCRdb itself ran the PCR reads through MiXCR, one entry per CDR3 protein. In the table there are hundreds of thousands of distinct CDR3 sequences, 16% of which are singletons. This clonotype has only a few counts. This sequence originates from a human donor who donated a stem cell graft to a child with acute myeloid leukemia. The sample here was PBMCs from the stem cell graft donor, taken from the stem cell graft.

CDR3 DNA sequence: TGCAGTGCTAGAGTTTGGGACAGGGCTTCTCGTTACGAGCAGTACTTC. This translates into CSARVWDRASRYEQYF. V is TRBV20-1 and J is TRBJ2-7, with TRBD1 matching 9 bases. CDR3 length: 16 amino acids. Per germline, CDR1 DFQATT and CDR2 SNEGSKA (reference sequence). J gave up 4 bases and V 1 base, and 11 bases lay outside the gene matches.